One and the same sample provided the 29 T cell receptor beta chains below, sequenced in a study of cytomegalovirus exposure and HLA in healthy donors. PCR employed 60 Vbeta and 13 Jbeta primers. This table comes from immunoSEQ multiplex PCR, and its TCRdb copy is limited to in-frame clones, with some not included. This sample has approximately 120,000 clones, with around 80% found just once. Sequenced material: PBMCs. Source of these receptors: a female donor in good health and CMV-seronegative.

The J gene is TRBJ2-5, the V gene TRBV5-4, with TRBD2 identical over 7 bases. The J call could be wrong; TRBJ2-7 is a better fit for the DNA end. Germline V gene data show CDR1 as SGHNT and CDR2 as YYREEE (reference sequence). This CDR3 spans 14 amino acids. The CDR3 here is CASSRAGDSYEQYF. CDR3 bases: TGTGCCAGCAGCCGTGCGGGGGACTCCTACGAGCAGTACTTC.

Worth noting for this clone: The junction departs from the called germline gene at one end, perhaps through a read error. The sample contains more than one DNA sequence encoding this CDR3. The chain links TRBV6-5 to TRBJ1-1; possible D gene TRBD1, 5 bases. The CDR3 contains 15 residues. Germline assignment: CDR1 MNHEY and CDR2 SVGAGI. The chain's CDR3 is CASSYSREVNTEAFF. For the CDR3, the DNA is TGTGCCAGCAGCTACTCCAGGGAGGTGAACACTGAAGCTTTCTTT.

The rearrangement joins TRBV9 to TRBJ2-3, with D uncertain. Deletions cut 0 bases from V and 2 bases from J, with 7 bases between. Germline V CDR1 and CDR2: SGDLS, YYNGEE. The CDR3 spans 14 residues. CDR3 DNA: TGTGCCAGCAGCGTAGATCTAAACACAGATACGCAGTATTTT. This gives the protein CASSVDLNTDTQYF.

The CDR3 is CASSYFRLDEKLFF. The CDR3 DNA sequence: TGTGCCAGCAGTTACTTCCGTTTAGATGAAAAACTGTTTTTT. The chain links TRBV6-5 to TRBJ1-4, with D uncertain. The V gene's germline CDR1 is MNHEY and CDR2 SVGAGI. V lost 1 base, J lost 6 bases, and 9 bases lay in between. This CDR3 comprises 14 residues.

V and J are TRBV7-6 and TRBJ1-2; 9 nucleotides line up with TRBD1. This CDR3 has 13 amino acids. Germline CDR1 SGHVS, CDR2 FNYEAQ. V dropped 4 bases and J dropped 6; count of bases not matched to a gene: 3. CDR3 loop: CASSSYRGHGYTF. The CDR3 DNA follows: TGTGCCAGCAGCTCATACAGGGGGCATGGCTACACCTTC. Using reference TRBV7-6 and TRBJ1-2 for the parts outside the CDR3, the full variable domain is GAGVSQSPRYKVTKRGQDVALRCDPISGHVSLYWYRQALGQGPEFLTYFNYEAQQDKSGLPNDRFSAERPEGSISTLTIQRTEQRDSAMYRCASSSYRGHGYTFGSGTRLTVV.

V is TRBV12-5 and J is TRBJ2-5; 8 bases agree with TRBD1. This CDR3 contains 15 residues. Unmatched junction bases numbered 4, after V lost 3 bases and J lost 1 base. Germline V gene lookup returns CDR1 LGHNT and CDR2 FRNRAP. The DNA for the CDR3 is TGTGCTAGTGGTTTCGACAGGGGACCCCAAGAGACCCAGTACTTC. Protein product: CASGFDRGPQETQYF.

A few counts support this clone. This chain connects TRBV19 to TRBJ1-1; 9 bases are shared with TRBD1. Unmatched junction bases numbered 5, after V lost 5 bases and J lost 1 base. The CDR3 runs 15 residues. Germline assignment: CDR1 LNHDA and CDR2 SQIVND (reference sequence). The CDR3 nucleotides are TGTGCCAGTAGTCTAGGACAGGGGAGGAACACTGAAGCTTTCTTT. Translated: CASSLGQGRNTEAFF.

This clone was counted a few times. V usage is TRBV7-7 and J usage is TRBJ2-1, with D possibly being TRBD2 (5 bases). Per the germline V gene, CDR1 is SSHAT and CDR2 is FNYEAQ (reference sequence). The CDR3 has 17 amino acids. V was shortened by 2 bases and J by 6 bases, with 20 bases between the two germline ends. CDR3 loop: CASSLIPSGTMGNEQFF. CDR3 DNA: TGTGCCAGCAGCTTAATACCGAGCGGAACGATGGGCAATGAGCAGTTCTTC.

Comments on this clone: The junction does not match germline at one end; this may be a read error. This rearrangement joins TRBV7-9 to TRBJ1-4, with a weak D call TRBD1 (6 bases). Germline CDR1 is SEHNR and CDR2 is FQNEAQ (reference sequence). CDR3 length: 17 amino acids. The CDR3 DNA reads TGTTCCAGCAGCTCGGGACACAATTTGGGGGCTAATGAAAAACTGTTTTTT. It yields the protein CSSSSGHNLGANEKLFF.

The CDR3 DNA sequence: TGTGCCAGCTCAACGCCGCGGGGGAACACTGAAGCTTTCTTT. Amino acid sequence: CASSTPRGNTEAFF. The rearrangement joins TRBV18 to TRBJ1-1; D ambiguous. CDR1 and CDR2 (germline): KGHSH, LQKENI. The CDR3 is made up of 14 amino acids. Trimming took 5 bases from V and 1 from J, leaving 11 bases between them.

This clone appeared a few times. Other DNA sequences in this specimen translate into the identical CDR3. The chain combines TRBV5-6 with TRBJ2-7; 9 nucleotides agree with TRBD1. The CDR3 loop spans 15 amino acids. Per germline, CDR1 SGHDT and CDR2 YYEEEE. V was pared by 0 bases and J by 2 bases, with 3 bases of the junction left unmatched. CDR3 DNA sequence: TGTGCCAGCAGCTTGGCAGGGACAGGGACCTACGAGCAGTACTTC. Translation gives CASSLAGTGTYEQYF.

The chain uses TRBV9 and TRBJ2-4; 9 bases match TRBD1. Germline values: CDR1 SGDLS, CDR2 YYNGEE. CDR3 length: 15 residues. V lost 3 bases to trimming and J lost 7 bases; unmatched junction nucleotides: 8. The CDR3 protein is CASSGAGTGMNIQYF. In DNA, the CDR3 is TGTGCCAGCAGCGGAGCCGGGACAGGGATGAACATTCAGTACTTC.

This clone appeared a few times. The chain joins TRBV5-6 to TRBJ2-7; the D gene is possibly TRBD2 (7 bases). V dropped 5 bases and J dropped 2 bases, with 14 bases sitting between them. Germline CDR1 reads SGHDT; CDR2 reads YYEEEE. This CDR3 region has 14 residues. The CDR3 DNA sequence: TGTGCCAGCAGAGAGGCGGGGGCCCCCTACGAGCAGTACTTC. Residues: CASREAGAPYEQYF. The full variable domain, rest sourced from reference TRBV5-6 and TRBJ2-7, is DAGVTQSPTHLIKTRGQQVTLRCSPKSGHDTVSWYQQALGQGPQFIFQYYEEEERQRGNFPDRFSGHQFPNYSSELNVNALLLGDSALYLCASREAGAPYEQYFGPGTRLTVT.

The gene calls are TRBV12-5 and TRBJ2-3, with TRBD2 matching over 8 bases. The CDR3 contains 16 residues. The J segment lost 0 bases and the V segment lost 5 bases, leaving 7 bases of the junction unmatched. Germline loops: CDR1 LGHNT, CDR2 FRNRAP. The CDR3 sequence is CASGPRTSSSTDTQYF. The CDR3 nucleotides are TGTGCTAGTGGTCCTCGGACTAGCTCAAGCACAGATACGCAGTATTTT.

The rearrangement links TRBV6-5 to TRBJ1-6; 7 bases are shared with TRBD1. Trimming took 3 bases from V and 7 from J; bases not matched to a gene: 6. Germline V lookup: CDR1 MNHEY, CDR2 SVGAGI. This CDR3 is built from 15 residues. This chain's CDR3 is CASSYTGERNSPLHF. CDR3 coding DNA: TGTGCCAGCAGTTATACAGGGGAAAGGAATTCACCCCTCCACTTT.

The rearrangement uses TRBV29-1 and TRBJ1-1; possibly TRBD1 for D (6 bases). CDR1 and CDR2 from the germline V gene are SQVTM and ANQGSEA. The CDR3 covers 14 residues. V was clipped by 6 bases and J by 4 bases, with 18 bases between them. CDR3 loop: CSVNLKGGATEAFF. The CDR3 DNA is TGCAGCGTCAATTTAAAAGGGGGGGCCACTGAAGCTTTCTTT.

The V call is TRBV5-6, the J call TRBJ1-3, with D perhaps matching TRBD1 (5 bases). Trimming cost V 10 bases and J 2 bases, with 16 bases left between them. The CDR3 has 14 amino acids. Germline CDR1 reads SGHDT; CDR2 reads YYEEEE. CDR3: CASRERGAGNTIYF. Here the CDR3 DNA reads TGTGCCTCCAGGGAGCGGGGGGCTGGAAACACCATATATTTT.

This clone was seen a handful of times. V usage is TRBV6-1 and J usage is TRBJ1-6; 8 positions match TRBD1. This CDR3 is built from 13 residues. The ends lost 3 bases at V and 14 bases at J; junction bases unmatched: 6. Germline loops: CDR1 MNHNS, CDR2 SASEGT. The CDR3 region has the DNA TGTGCCAGCAGTGATGGGAAGGGACAGGCCCTCCACTTT. It codes for CASSDGKGQALHF.

This clone was seen once. The rearrangement uses TRBV10-2 and TRBJ2-1, with TRBD1 matching 7 bases. This CDR3 is 16 amino acids long. Germline V gene sequence: CDR1 WSHSY, CDR2 SAAADI. V was clipped by 8 bases and J by 0 bases; unmatched bases: 10. The CDR3 here is CASSMTGPYSYNEQFF. The CDR3 bases are TGCGCCAGCTCAATGACAGGGCCTTACTCCTACAATGAGCAGTTCTTC.

V is TRBV5-5 and J is TRBJ2-3, with a tentative D call TRBD1 (6 bases). The CDR3 totals 14 residues. Germline loops: CDR1 SGHKS, CDR2 YYEKEE (reference sequence). V lost 3 bases to trimming and J lost 2 bases, with 10 bases between them. In DNA form, the CDR3 reads TGTGCCAGCAGCTGGGGACAAATCACAGATACGCAGTATTTT. Translating gives CASSWGQITDTQYF.

V gene TRBV6-1 combines with J gene TRBJ1-6; D is perhaps TRBD1 (5 bases). Trimming stripped 6 bases from V and 6 bases from J, with 9 bases between. The CDR3 covers 13 residues. Germline CDR1 reads MNHNS; CDR2 reads SASEGT. CDR3 residues: CASRVQANSPLHF. In DNA form, the CDR3 reads TGTGCCAGCAGGGTACAGGCTAATTCACCCCTCCACTTT.

The rearrangement uses TRBV6-1 and TRBJ1-2; weak D call: TRBD1 (5 bases). The CDR3 covers 15 residues. Germline-derived CDR1 and CDR2 are MNHNS and SASEGT. The V gene lost 0 bases and the J gene lost 4 bases, with 12 bases spanning the gap. The CDR3 DNA reads TGTGCCAGCAGTGAAGCGCAGGGTGGAAGCTATGGCTACACCTTC. The encoded protein is CASSEAQGGSYGYTF.

V is TRBV15 and J is TRBJ2-3, with D perhaps matching TRBD2 (7 bases). Looked up from germline, CDR1 is LNHNV and CDR2 is YYDKDF (reference sequence). V lost 5 bases and J lost 1, with 13 bases in between. The CDR3 extends over 15 amino acids. CDR3 protein: CATSGTGGRTDTQYF. The CDR3 nucleotides read TGTGCCACCAGCGGAACCGGGGGGCGCACAGATACGCAGTATTTT.

This clone came up a few times. The chain carries TRBV19 and TRBJ1-4, with D tentatively TRBD1 (6 bases). This CDR3 spans 15 amino acids. Germline CDR1 reads LNHDA; CDR2 reads SQIVND (reference sequence). Trimming stripped 6 bases from V and 7 bases from J, with 18 bases between. In nucleotides, the CDR3 is TGTGCCAGTAGCCCCGGGGGGCGGGGAGGTGAAAAACTGTTTTTT. It is translated as CASSPGGRGGEKLFF.

This chain links TRBV4-3 with TRBJ1-2, with 9 bases identical to TRBD1. Germline CDR1 is LGHNA and CDR2 is YSLEER. The junction had 3 bases not matched to a gene; V was cut back by 3 bases and J by 4 bases. This CDR3 is 14 amino acids long. The CDR3 region is CASSHVTGGYGYTF. DNA for the CDR3: TGCGCCAGCAGCCACGTGACAGGGGGCTATGGCTACACCTTC.

This sequence joins TRBV27 and TRBJ2-5; D possibly corresponds to TRBD2 (6 bases). Germline assignment: CDR1 MNHEY and CDR2 SMNVEV (reference sequence). The CDR3 has 17 amino acids. V lost 6 bases and J 1 base, leaving 21 bases between the germline ends. CDR3 protein: CASRGGGALSGQETQYF. For the CDR3, the DNA is TGTGCCAGCAGGGGCGGCGGGGCCTTATCGGGCCAAGAGACCCAGTACTTC.

This chain uses TRBV11-2 with TRBJ2-3; no clear D gene. Germline CDR1 and CDR2: SGHAT and FQNNGV. The CDR3 loop spans 13 amino acids. V was clipped by 3 bases and J by 1 base, with 5 bases between them. For the CDR3, the DNA is TGTGCCAGCAGCTTGTCAGGCACAGATACGCAGTATTTT. Protein product: CASSLSGTDTQYF. Complete variable domain (other parts from reference TRBV11-2 and TRBJ2-3): EAGVAQSPRYKIIEKRQSVAFWCNPISGHATLYWYQQILGQGPKLLIQFQNNGVVDDSQLPKDRFSAERLKGVDSTLKIQPAKLEDSAVYLCASSLSGTDTQYFGPGTRLTVL.

The genes are TRBV7-2 and TRBJ2-5; weak D call: TRBD1 (5 bases). Trimming shortened V by 5 bases and J by 5 bases, and 12 bases separated the two germline ends. The CDR3 is 13 residues long. From germline, CDR1 is SGHTA and CDR2 FQGNSA. The CDR3: CASSPGYMETQYF. The CDR3 region has the DNA TGTGCCAGCAGCCCAGGGTATATGGAGACCCAGTACTTC.

The rearrangement uses TRBV6-6 and TRBJ1-2; D is perhaps TRBD1 (6 bases). Germline V CDR1 and CDR2: MNHNY, SVGAGI (reference sequence). The CDR3 extends over 15 amino acids. The V end lost 7 bases, the J end lost 3 bases, and 18 bases lay between the germline ends. The CDR3 reads CASTGERGFHYGYTF. Here the CDR3 DNA reads TGTGCCAGCACAGGGGAGCGGGGATTTCACTATGGCTACACCTTC.